Each of the 25 T cell receptor beta chains below was sequenced from the same sample in a study of post-analysis software for immune sequencing data. Study-wide findings and caveats: In patients, TRBV5-6, TRBV5-1 and TRBV20-1 belonged to roughly 5 TRBV segments found more frequently than in controls.

The TCR beta cDNA libraries contained unique molecular identifiers. In TCRdb, the PCR reads were re-called with MiXCR into one record per CDR3 protein. The profile shows about 770,000 distinct CDR3 sequences, about 43% of them singletons. Their antigens are not known. Input material: blood. Receptor source: a girl under 18 with multiple sclerosis.

J is TRBJ2-7 and V is TRBV18, with D possibly matching TRBD1 (5 bases). This CDR3 region has 14 residues. V lost 3 bases and J lost 5, with 14 bases in between. Germline-derived CDR1 and CDR2 are KGHSH and LQKENI. This CDR3 reads CASSPGPNQDEQYF. CDR3 nucleotides: TGTGCCAGCTCACCGGGGCCCAACCAGGACGAGCAGTACTTC.

This clonotype was detected only a few times. The chain's CDR3 is CASSQGQGSDNEQFF. Here the CDR3 DNA reads TGCGCCAGCAGCCAGGGACAGGGCTCTGACAATGAGCAGTTCTTC. The chain employs TRBV4-3 and TRBJ2-1; 9 bases agree with TRBD1. The CDR3 spans 15 residues. Germline V lookup: CDR1 LGHNA, CDR2 YSLEER. Trimming cost V 3 bases and J 5 bases; bases outside gene matches: 5.

The rearrangement uses TRBV5-1 and TRBJ2-7; D is ambiguous. Trimming left V 1 base short and J 3 bases short, with 8 bases between. This CDR3 region has 13 residues. In germline, CDR1 is SGHRS, CDR2 YFSETQ. The CDR3 here is CASSLNGYYEQYF. The DNA for the CDR3 is TGCGCCAGCAGCTTGAACGGGTACTACGAGCAGTACTTC.

This chain joins TRBV20-1 and TRBJ2-3; unclear D gene. CDR1 DFQATT and CDR2 SNEGSKA come from the germline V gene (reference sequence). There are 13 residues in the CDR3. The germline V and J ends were trimmed by 6 bases and 0 bases, with 10 bases remaining between them. The CDR3 spells CSARVPSTDTQYF. In nucleotides, the CDR3 is TGCAGTGCGCGAGTCCCCAGCACAGATACGCAGTATTTT.

This sequence joins TRBV12-3 or TRBV12-4 and TRBJ1-1; D may be TRBD1 (6 bases). The V and J ends lost 4 bases and 1 base respectively, with 16 bases between them. The CDR3 consists of 16 residues. The CDR3 loop reads CASSSGPGTRNTEAFF. The DNA of the CDR3 is TGTGCCAGCAGTTCCGGGCCCGGGACACGGAACACTGAAGCTTTCTTT.

The rearrangement uses TRBV20-1 and TRBJ2-3; 10 bases are a match to TRBD2. The V and J ends lost 5 bases and 4 bases, in that order; junction bases with no gene match: 9. The CDR3 is made up of 15 amino acids. CDR1 is DFQATT, CDR2 SNEGSKA, per germline (reference sequence). CDR3 DNA sequence: TGCAGTGCTCATCGGACTAGCGGAGCGGCAGATACGCAGTATTTT. Its protein is CSAHRTSGAADTQYF.

Details on this clonotype: The junction differs from germline at one of its ends, possibly a read error. DNA of the CDR3: TGTGCTAGCAGCCCCCTGACTAGCGTGAGCTCCGAGCAGTACTTC. Protein sequence: CASSPLTSVSSEQYF. The rearrangement joins TRBV7-7 to TRBJ2-7, with 8 bases that match TRBD2. This CDR3 has 15 amino acids. From germline, CDR1 is SSHAT and CDR2 FNYEAQ (reference sequence).

The rearrangement uses TRBV6-5 and TRBJ2-6, with a possible D match to TRBD1 (6 bases). V dropped 6 bases and J dropped 4 bases, with 16 bases sitting between them. The CDR3 is 16 residues long. CDR1 and CDR2 (germline): MNHEY, SVGAGI. The CDR3 loop is CASRVAGANGANVLTF. Written as DNA, the CDR3 is TGTGCCAGCAGGGTAGCAGGGGCCAACGGGGCCAACGTCCTGACTTTC.

V usage is TRBV7-3 and J usage is TRBJ2-5, with 11 bases lining up with TRBD2. CDR1 is SGHTA and CDR2 is FQGTGA in the germline V gene. CDR3 length: 15 residues. J lost 5 bases, V lost 5 bases, and 7 bases had no gene match. The CDR3 reads CASSPTSGSGETQYF. The CDR3 region has the DNA TGTGCCAGCAGCCCAACTAGCGGGAGCGGGGAGACCCAGTACTTC.

This clonotype was counted at least ten times. V is TRBV5-1 and J is TRBJ1-2; D remains ambiguous. Trimming took 4 bases from V and 8 from J, leaving 18 bases between them. From germline, CDR1 is SGHRS and CDR2 YFSETQ. CDR3 length: 14 residues. The DNA of the CDR3 is TGCGCCAGCAGCCCTGGAGCGGGCCCGACGGGCTACACCTTC. Its translation: CASSPGAGPTGYTF. The complete variable domain, with remaining parts taken from reference TRBV5-1 and TRBJ1-2, reads KAGVTQTPRYLIKTRGQQVTLSCSPISGHRSVSWYQQTPGQGLQFLFEYFSETQRNKGNFPGRFSGRQFSNSRSEMNVSTLELGDSALYLCASSPGAGPTGYTFGSGTRLTVV.

The rearrangement joins TRBV9 to TRBJ2-1; 7 nucleotides match TRBD2. J lost 6 bases, V lost 7 bases, and 13 bases had no gene match. Germline V CDR1 and CDR2: SGDLS, YYNGEE. The CDR3 is 15 amino acids. In nucleotides, the CDR3 is TGTGCCAGCGGCAGTCCTAGGGACTATCTCAATGAGCAGTTCTTC. Protein product: CASGSPRDYLNEQFF.

This clonotype was observed a few times. V gene TRBV5-1 combines with J gene TRBJ2-5; D not certain. Trimming left V 0 bases short and J 1 base short, with 7 bases between. Per germline, CDR1 SGHRS and CDR2 YFSETQ. The length of the CDR3 is 14 residues. The CDR3 spells CASSLDSRQETQYF. The DNA of the CDR3 is TGCGCCAGCAGCTTGGACAGTCGCCAAGAGACCCAGTACTTC.

This clonotype has only a few counts. The chain carries TRBV12-3 or TRBV12-4 and TRBJ2-5, with D perhaps TRBD2 (6 bases). The CDR3 runs 19 residues. V was pared by 7 bases and J by 2 bases, with 29 bases between. The CDR3 region has the DNA TGTGCCAGCACCCTGGGCGACAGCCACAGCGGGTACGAACAAGAGACCCAGTACTTC. Amino acid sequence: CASTLGDSHSGYEQETQYF.

The chain joins TRBV7-6 to TRBJ2-3; 13 nucleotides match TRBD2. The CDR3 has 18 residues. Trimming cost V 5 bases and J 3 bases; bases outside gene matches: 11. Germline assignment: CDR1 SGHVS and CDR2 FNYEAQ. This chain's CDR3 is CASSLGLAGELQTDTQYF. Here the CDR3 DNA reads TGTGCCAGCAGCCTAGGACTAGCGGGAGAACTCCAAACAGATACGCAGTATTTT.

The chain employs TRBV5-1 and TRBJ2-1; D uncertain. Trimming cost V 3 bases and J 0 bases, with 16 bases left between them. Germline CDR1 and CDR2: SGHRS and YFSETQ. CDR3 length: 17 residues. CDR3 nucleotide sequence: TGCGCCAGCAGCTCCTTCAGCCGGGCGAGCTCCTACAATGAGCAGTTCTTC. This translates into CASSSFSRASSYNEQFF.

This clonotype was observed a single time. The V gene is TRBV7-2, the J gene TRBJ2-3, with D possibly TRBD2 on 5 matching bases. Germline V CDR1 and CDR2: SGHTA, FQGNSA. The CDR3 length is 16 residues. The V and J ends lost 8 bases and 1 base respectively, with 19 bases between them. The CDR3 sequence is CASGPRSETGTDTQYF. CDR3 sequence (DNA): TGTGCCAGCGGTCCCCGTAGCGAGACCGGCACAGATACGCAGTATTTT. The variable domain in full, completed from reference TRBV7-2 and TRBJ2-3, reads GAGVSQSPSNKVTEKGKDVELRCDPISGHTALYWYRQSLGQGLEFLIYFQGNSAPDKSGLPSDRFSAERTGGSVSTLTIQRTQQEDSAVYLCASGPRSETGTDTQYFGPGTRLTVL.

This clonotype appeared a few times. V gene TRBV6-6 combines with J gene TRBJ2-5, with D unclear. Germline CDR1 MNHNY, CDR2 SVGAGI (reference sequence). V was trimmed by 8 bases and J by 1 base, leaving 8 bases between them. The length of the CDR3 is 12 residues. The CDR3 protein is CASGRPQETQYF. CDR3 in DNA: TGTGCCAGCGGCAGGCCCCAAGAGACCCAGTACTTC.

The table lists this clonotype with a few counts. The J gene is TRBJ1-5, the V gene TRBV28; the match to TRBD1 covers 7 bases. V lost 4 bases and J lost 3; bases outside the gene matches: 6. Per germline, CDR1 MDHEN and CDR2 SYDVKM. The CDR3 has 15 amino acids. As DNA, the CDR3 is TGTGCCAGCAGTTCATCCGGGACAGTCAATCAGCCCCAGCATTTT. Amino acids: CASSSSGTVNQPQHF.

This clonotype was recorded a few times. The V call is TRBV6-1, the J call TRBJ2-3; TRBD2 agrees at 14 bases. The trim removed 5 bases at V and 8 bases at J, leaving 6 bases unmatched. The CDR3 sequence is 15 residues long. Per the germline V gene, CDR1 is MNHNS and CDR2 is SASEGT. CDR3 nucleotides: TGTGCCAGCAGTCAGACTAGCGGGAGGGAGGGTACGCAGTATTTT. Residues: CASSQTSGREGTQYF.

This chain joins TRBV7-8 and TRBJ1-5; TRBD1 is a possible D gene (6 bases). Germline V gives CDR1 SGHVS, CDR2 FQNEAQ. The CDR3 is made up of 14 amino acids. With 8 bases removed from V and 8 bases from J, the gap between germline ends came to 19 bases. This CDR3 reads CASGNSGGGEPQHF. The CDR3 DNA reads TGTGCCAGCGGCAATAGTGGAGGGGGAGAGCCCCAGCATTTT.

The chain is built from TRBV12-3 or TRBV12-4 and TRBJ2-7; D perhaps matches TRBD2 (6 bases). Trimming removed 6 bases at V and 2 bases at J, with 14 bases between. The CDR3 totals 14 residues. In DNA form, the CDR3 reads TGTGCCAGCAGCCGGGGGACCGTTCCCTACGAGCAGTACTTC. Residues: CASSRGTVPYEQYF.

This clonotype was detected a few times. J is TRBJ2-3 and V is TRBV20-1; D possibly corresponds to TRBD2 (5 bases). Germline lookup yields CDR1 DFQATT and CDR2 SNEGSKA (reference sequence). V was clipped by 2 bases and J by 3 bases, with 9 bases between them. The CDR3 is made up of 13 amino acids. The CDR3 coding sequence is TGCAGTGCTAGACAGCGGCCTACAGATACGCAGTATTTT. Translated: CSARQRPTDTQYF.

V gene TRBV20-1 combines with J gene TRBJ2-1; 10 bases line up with TRBD2. Germline CDR1 reads DFQATT; CDR2 reads SNEGSKA (reference sequence). V trimming: 2 bases; J trimming: 6 bases; junction bases outside the gene matches: 4. The CDR3 length is 14 residues. The CDR3 DNA reads as TGCAGTGCTAGAAGGGCTAGCGGGAGCAATGAGCAGTTCTTC. This sequence encodes CSARRASGSNEQFF.

CDR3 DNA: TGTGCCTGGAGGGCGGACTTCACAGATACGCAGTATTTT. The encoded protein is CAWRADFTDTQYF. The chain uses TRBV30 and TRBJ2-3; D perhaps matches TRBD2 (5 bases). Trimming pared 3 bases from V and 2 bases from J, leaving 9 bases between. The germline V gene encodes CDR1 GTSNPN and CDR2 SVGIG (reference sequence). The CDR3 sequence is 13 residues long.

The chain couples TRBV29-1 to TRBJ2-7; 7 nucleotides line up with TRBD2. The germline V gene encodes CDR1 SQVTM and CDR2 ANQGSEA. V was clipped by 5 bases and J by 7 bases; unmatched bases: 17. The CDR3 runs to 15 residues. CDR3 sequence: CSVKDGPAGNNEQYF. The CDR3 nucleotides read TGCAGCGTTAAGGACGGACCAGCGGGGAACAATGAGCAGTACTTC.